Below, 20 T cell receptor beta chains from the same sample are listed, as sequenced in a study of control samples from healthy donors and cancer patients. Profiling relied on immunoSEQ multiplex PCR, and the TCRdb table lists in-frame clones only, not all of them. The profile shows roughly 200,000 clones, 90% to 95% of them singletons. Sequenced: blood. The receptors stem from a man between 25 and 39 years old in good health.

In DNA form, the CDR3 reads TGTGCCAGCAGCTTGGATCTGGGGGGAGATACGCAGTATTTT. Its translation: CASSLDLGGDTQYF. This chain joins TRBV5-5 and TRBJ2-3; a weak D match, TRBD2 (6 bases). There are 14 residues in the CDR3. In germline, CDR1 is SGHKS, CDR2 YYEKEE (reference sequence). V was cut by 0 bases and J by 5 bases, with 10 bases left in between.

The rearrangement uses TRBV27 and TRBJ1-4; no definite D call. V was pared by 5 bases and J by 6 bases, with 16 bases between. CDR1 is MNHEY, CDR2 SMNVEV, per germline (reference sequence). CDR3 length: 15 residues. Here the CDR3 DNA reads TGTGCCAGCAGTCGCCGGACCCGCCCAGATGAAAAACTGTTTTTT. This sequence encodes CASSRRTRPDEKLFF.

V is TRBV30 and J is TRBJ1-2; 8 bases align to TRBD1. This CDR3 comprises 16 residues. Germline values: CDR1 GTSNPN, CDR2 SVGIG (reference sequence). J was trimmed by 3 bases and V by 0 bases; bases with no gene match: 9. Here the CDR3 reads CAWSVGGDRYYYGYTF. The DNA for the CDR3 is TGTGCCTGGAGTGTCGGGGGGGACAGGTACTACTATGGCTACACCTTC.

This chain links TRBV6-1 with TRBJ1-6, with TRBD1 matching over 9 bases. J was trimmed by 3 bases and V by 4 bases; bases with no gene match: 7. This CDR3 is built from 17 residues. From germline, CDR1 is MNHNS and CDR2 SASEGT. CDR3 loop: CASSGPRQGDYNSPLHF. The CDR3 region has the DNA TGTGCCAGCAGTGGACCCCGACAGGGGGACTATAATTCACCCCTCCACTTT.

The CDR3 DNA sequence: TGTGCCAGCAGCTTAGTACGGGGAGCCTATAATTCACCCCTCCACTTT. This sequence encodes CASSLVRGAYNSPLHF. V gene TRBV13 combines with J gene TRBJ1-6; D not resolved. Trimming took 1 base from V and 2 from J, leaving 9 bases between them. This CDR3 comprises 16 residues. The germline CDR1 and CDR2 sequences are PRHDT and FYEKMQ (reference sequence).

The genes are TRBV4-1 and TRBJ1-6; D may be TRBD1 (5 bases). Trimming left V 0 bases short and J 14 bases short, with 17 bases between. This CDR3 is built from 15 residues. The germline gives CDR1 MGHRA, CDR2 YSYEKL. The CDR3 loop reads CASSQDPSGIRALHF. DNA for the CDR3: TGCGCCAGCAGCCAAGACCCATCAGGGATAAGGGCCCTCCACTTT.

This chain uses TRBV30 with TRBJ1-1, with D possibly matching TRBD1 (5 bases). Germline V CDR1 and CDR2: GTSNPN, SVGIG (reference sequence). Trimming pared 4 bases from V and 1 base from J, leaving 13 bases between. The CDR3 spans 14 residues. The CDR3: CAWTGRGWNTEAFF. The CDR3 region has the DNA TGTGCCTGGACCGGTAGGGGATGGAACACTGAAGCTTTCTTT.

V is TRBV9 and J is TRBJ1-6, with 7 bases matching TRBD1. Germline V gene data show CDR1 as SGDLS and CDR2 as YYNGEE. The CDR3 length is 14 residues. The J segment lost 10 bases and the V segment lost 3 bases, leaving 7 bases of the junction unmatched. CDR3 in amino acids: CASSGRQGESPLHF. The CDR3 nucleotides are TGTGCCAGCAGCGGGAGACAGGGAGAATCACCCCTCCACTTT.

The CDR3 reads CASTRGTEAFF. CDR3 DNA sequence: TGTGCCAGCACCCGCGGCACTGAAGCTTTCTTT. The chain links TRBV27 to TRBJ1-1; D is unclear. Germline V gene data show CDR1 as MNHEY and CDR2 as SMNVEV (reference sequence). The length of the CDR3 is 11 residues. Trimming pared 7 bases from V and 4 bases from J, leaving 7 bases between.

Points on this clone: Compared with germline, one end of the junction differs, possibly owing to a read error. This sequence joins TRBV6-5 and TRBJ2-7, with 10 bases aligning to TRBD1. The germline gives CDR1 MNHEY, CDR2 SVGAGI. The CDR3 totals 15 residues. The CDR3 sequence is CASSDSGQGVLRQYF. The CDR3 bases are TGTGCCAGCAGTGACTCCGGACAGGGGGTGTTGCGGCAGTACTTC.

The chain has TRBV6-5 and TRBJ1-2; D is perhaps TRBD1 (5 bases). The V end was cut by 0 bases, the J end by 7 bases, with 9 bases between. Germline lookup yields CDR1 MNHEY and CDR2 SVGAGI. The CDR3 covers 13 residues. CDR3 DNA sequence: TGTGCCAGCAGTTACTCAGGGGAAAGTGGCTACACCTTC. This codes for CASSYSGESGYTF.

The chain recombines TRBV6-2 or TRBV6-3 with TRBJ2-7; D might be TRBD2 (5 bases). V was trimmed by 6 bases and J by 1 base, leaving 10 bases between them. The CDR3 is 13 amino acids. In germline, CDR1 is MNHEY, CDR2 SVGEGT. The CDR3 nucleotides are TGTGCCAGCAGCCTTACGGGGTCCTACGAGCAGTACTTC. Its protein product is CASSLTGSYEQYF.

This clone occurred once. The rearrangement links TRBV5-1 to TRBJ2-3; 8 bases agree with TRBD1. This CDR3 comprises 16 residues. CDR1 and CDR2 (germline): SGHRS, YFSETQ. J was trimmed by 0 bases and V by 4 bases; bases with no gene match: 7. CDR3 protein: CASSPGQGISTDTQYF. The CDR3 DNA follows: TGCGCCAGCAGCCCCGGACAGGGTATTAGCACAGATACGCAGTATTTT.

This clone appeared once. The chain couples TRBV2 to TRBJ2-7; 9 nucleotides match TRBD1. V shed 3 bases and J 6 bases; nucleotides not matched to a gene: 3. This CDR3 contains 13 residues. Per germline, CDR1 SNHLY and CDR2 FYNNEI. Here the CDR3 DNA reads TGTGCCAGCAGTGAGCAGGGACAGGGCGAGCAGTACTTC. This codes for CASSEQGQGEQYF. Full variable domain (remainder filled in from reference TRBV2 and TRBJ2-7): EPEVTQTPSHQVTQMGQEVILRCVPISNHLYFYWYRQILGQKVEFLVSFYNNEISEKSEIFDDQFSVERPDGSNFTLKIRSTKLEDSAMYFCASSEQGQGEQYFGPGTRLTVT.

The sample holds one count of this clone. The chain carries TRBV10-3 and TRBJ1-1, with 8 bases that match TRBD1. V trimming: 8 bases; J trimming: 4 bases; junction bases outside the gene matches: 6. The V gene's germline CDR1 is ENHRY and CDR2 SYGVKD. The CDR3 covers 13 residues. The CDR3 loop reads CAIATGEATEAFF. CDR3 DNA: TGTGCCATCGCGACAGGGGAGGCCACTGAAGCTTTCTTT.

The chain carries TRBV7-6 and TRBJ1-2; D remains ambiguous. CDR3 length: 15 residues. The V gene's germline CDR1 is SGHVS and CDR2 FNYEAQ. V shed 5 bases and J shed 0 bases, with 13 bases lying between them. The CDR3 nucleotides read TGTGCCAGCAGCCCCAGGACGGAAGCTAACTATGGCTACACCTTC. The encoded protein is CASSPRTEANYGYTF.

The chain links TRBV30 to TRBJ1-1; D perhaps matches TRBD1 (5 bases). CDR1 and CDR2 (germline): GTSNPN, SVGIG (reference sequence). This CDR3 has 17 residues. V lost 0 bases and J lost 4, with 21 bases in between. This chain's CDR3 is CAWSVQDPGLPITEAFF. The CDR3 region has the DNA TGTGCCTGGAGTGTACAGGACCCAGGCCTTCCTATCACTGAAGCTTTCTTT.

This rearrangement joins TRBV27 to TRBJ2-7; D uncertain. CDR1 and CDR2 from the germline V gene are MNHEY and SMNVEV (reference sequence). The CDR3 spans 15 residues. The germline V and J ends were trimmed by 2 bases and 3 bases, with 14 bases remaining between them. CDR3 sequence: CASSLRQAGFYEQYF. In DNA form, the CDR3 reads TGTGCCAGCAGTTTACGGCAGGCCGGGTTCTACGAGCAGTACTTC.

This clone was counted a single time. The V and J genes are TRBV9 and TRBJ1-5; 7 bases line up with TRBD1. The CDR3 extends over 14 amino acids. CDR1 is SGDLS and CDR2 is YYNGEE in the germline V gene. J gave up 6 bases and V 3 bases, and 6 bases lay outside the gene matches. DNA for the CDR3: TGTGCCAGCAGCGCAGGGGGGAGCGGTCAGCCCCAGCATTTT. Amino acid sequence: CASSAGGSGQPQHF.

The gene calls are TRBV10-3 and TRBJ1-2, with TRBD1 matching over 7 bases. The germline gives CDR1 ENHRY, CDR2 SYGVKD. After removal of 3 bases from V and 3 bases from J, the junction contained 1 base not matched to a gene. The CDR3 has 13 residues. CDR3 sequence (DNA): TGTGCCATCAGTGAAGGACAGGACTATGGCTACACCTTC. It encodes CAISEGQDYGYTF.